The 2 T cell receptor beta chains listed next were all sequenced from one sample in a study of blood T cell repertoires in COVID-19. Sequencing was performed with immunoSEQ multiplex PCR; in TCRdb, only in-frame clones are kept and a portion is missing. The sample contains tens of thousands of clones, about 70% of which appear only once. Sequences were obtained from peripheral blood. The receptor source for this set is a woman aged 65 to 85 with acute or convalescent COVID-19.

This clone was found a few times. The gene calls are TRBV18 and TRBJ1-1; D remains ambiguous. CDR3 length: 13 amino acids. Germline V gene data show CDR1 as KGHSH and CDR2 as LQKENI. V was trimmed by 3 bases and J by 4 bases, leaving 9 bases between them. The CDR3 is CASSPGAVTEAFF. CDR3 DNA sequence: TGTGCCAGCTCACCCGGCGCGGTCACTGAAGCTTTCTTT. Supplemented by reference TRBV18 and TRBJ1-1, the full variable domain reads NAGVMQNPRHLVRRRGQEARLRCSPMKGHSHVYWYRQLPEEGLKFMVYLQKENIIDESGMPKERFSAEFPKEGPSILRIQQVVRGDSAAYFCASSPGAVTEAFFGQGTRLTVV.

The chain carries TRBV7-6 and TRBJ2-1; 7 bases map to TRBD1. CDR1 is SGHVS, CDR2 FNYEAQ, per germline. The CDR3 runs 13 residues. Trimming took 7 bases from V and 10 from J; bases not matched to a gene: 10. CDR3 sequence (DNA): TGTGCCAGCAAAGGGACAGAGTCTAGGGAGCAGTTCTTC. This sequence encodes CASKGTESREQFF. Full variable domain (outside the CDR3, taken from reference TRBV7-6 and TRBJ2-1): GAGVSQSPRYKVTKRGQDVALRCDPISGHVSLYWYRQALGQGPEFLTYFNYEAQQDKSGLPNDRFSAERPEGSISTLTIQRTEQRDSAMYRCASKGTESREQFFGPGTRLTVL.